The present T cell receptor (beta chain) was sequenced within a study of blood T cell repertoires in COVID-19 (dated by TCRdb to about 2020). At the level of the whole study: Samples covering the acute and convalescent phases of COVID-19 were provided by collaborators in the United States, Italy and Spain. The prospective study material was composed of cDNA or gDNA derived from T cells, B-cell-depleted T cells, or PBMCs. The dataset comprised deeply sampled blood TCRbeta repertoires from subjects exposed to, actively infected with, or recovered from COVID-19. The repertoires were made available in a free public database intended to serve as a resource for research on the immune response to SARS-CoV-2. Samples were obtained from the ongoing ImmuneRACE study (first 160 participants) and from about 1,300 subjects provided by 6 global collaborators. The sample metadata nearly always contained a de-identified subject ID, COVID-19 status, age in years and sex. Where available, HLA class I and class II types were obtained from metadata supplied by the sample provider rather than from assay-based typing. Study-wide conclusions, independent of this receptor: The quantity of clinical and demographic metadata differed by source and by participant and was supplied without curation.

This clone turned up a few times. Its antigen specificity is not known. No base qualities exist here, and no much larger clone lies one base off it. TCRbeta CDR3 regions were amplified from genomic DNA by means of the immunoSEQ Assay, a bias-controlled multiplex PCR. The study's processing was this. The number of nucleated cells in each sample was estimated by amplification of reference gene primers within the assay. To quantify the absolute abundance of each unique TCRbeta CDR3 rearrangement, sequence reads were collapsed and filtered. For each sample, productive Simpson clonality was calculated by taking the square root of Simpson's diversity index across productive rearrangements. Sourced from immuneACCESS, this table was stored by TCRdb with only in-frame sequences that have V and J called. A share of the clones is absent; for the studies checked, an unresolved V gene accounts for under half, and the remainder has no known explanation. V and J calls and clone size are copied from that table; D and trimming were computed from the DNA. The sample profile shows around 39,000 clones; 75% to 90% of them were found once. The ten largest make up about 12% of the sample.

Each collaborating institution followed its own protocols to collect whole blood in K2EDTA tubes. For TCRbeta analysis, collaborators shipped samples as frozen whole blood, isolated PBMCs, or DNA extracted from either of those sample types. Specimen: peripheral blood. This TCR came from a man between 65 and 85 years old with acute or convalescent COVID-19.

The nucleotides read TGTGCCAGCAGCCCCCTAGCGGGGCGGGGAAACATTCAGTACTTC. Translation gives CASSPLAGRGNIQYF. The rearranged chain carries TRBV14 and TRBJ2-4, with 9 junctional bases fitting TRBD2. Trimming removed 4 bases from V and 6 bases from J; the gene matches leave 7 bases unexplained. CDR1 and CDR2 were assigned from the germline V gene as SGHDN and FVKESK. Counted from cysteine to phenylalanine, this CDR3 has 15 amino acids. Only the CDR3 portion is preserved as DNA: 45 bases, with reading frame beginning at the first base.